Only a few counts were recorded for the clone carrying this T cell receptor beta chain. This sample was included in a study of blood T cells in healthy people across ages. Each sample had at least 7 million PBMCs isolated. CDR1 and CDR2 from the germline V gene are KGHDR and SFDVKD. The CDR3 totals 13 residues. The second PCR ran about 6 to 11 cycles with a sample-barcoded 5' primer and J-beta primers. TCRdb reanalysed the 5' RACE reads using MiXCR and keeps one entry per CDR3 protein. The sample carries about 800,000 distinct CDR3 sequences, 20% to 30% recorded once. These records were also assigned to another study, of T cells of mothers and their children. This second study says: Thymic selection, a shaping force on TCR recombination output, acts similarly in related and unrelated pairs.

Sequenced sample: blood. This TCR was recovered from a boy between 10 and 17 years old in good health. The gene calls are TRBV24-1 and TRBJ2-5, with no clear D. The J call may be wrong; the DNA end is better matched by TRBJ2-1. The CDR3 loop is CATKGAIDNEQFF. CDR3 DNA: TGTGCCACCAAGGGTGCTATTGACAATGAGCAGTTCTTC.